The T cell receptor (beta chain) under discussion was sequenced for a study of blood T cells in healthy people across ages. Then a second PCR, running about 6 to 12 cycles, was carried out with a sample-barcoded 5' primer and a J-beta primer mix. TCRdb redid the calling of the 5' RACE reads with MiXCR, one entry per CDR3 protein. Among 700,000 to 950,000 distinct CDR3 sequences listed, around 46% were seen once. The V gene lost 5 bases and the J gene lost 5 bases, with 12 bases spanning the gap. The CDR3 loop spans 14 amino acids. The TCR was taken from a woman aged 55-70 years in good health. The material sequenced was blood. This chain connects TRBV12-3 or TRBV12-4 to TRBJ2-2, with unresolved D. The CDR3 here is CASSAGLRTGELFF. CDR3 in DNA: TGTGCCAGCAGTGCCGGTCTTCGTACCGGGGAGCTGTTTTTT.